These 25 T cell receptor beta chains share one sample of origin, sequenced in a study of T-cell reconstitution after alpha-beta-depleted transplantation in children. Unique molecular identifiers were incorporated during preparation of the TCRbeta library. TCRdb used MiXCR to reprocess the PCR reads, holding one entry per CDR3 protein. The repertoire has some 490,000 distinct CDR3 sequences, about an eighth of them found once; the top ten carry over 5.5%. This sample comprised PBMCs from the stem cell graft donor, obtained from the stem cell graft. The receptor source for this set is a human donor who donated a stem cell graft to a child with combined immunodeficiency.

In its sample, this clonotype was seen a few times. The genes are TRBV5-1 and TRBJ1-1; no definite D call. The CDR3 loop spans 9 amino acids. CDR1 and CDR2 (germline): SGHRS, YFSETQ. The ends were cut back, 2 bases at V and 13 bases at J, with 6 bases in the middle. Here the CDR3 reads CASSLEVFF. In DNA, the CDR3 is TGCGCCAGCAGCTTAGAGGTTTTCTTT.

This clonotype was found a few times. This chain links TRBV5-1 with TRBJ2-1, with a tentative D call TRBD2 (5 bases). With 1 base removed from V and 9 bases from J, the gap between germline ends came to 14 bases. Germline assignment: CDR1 SGHRS and CDR2 YFSETQ. CDR3 length equals 14 residues. CDR3 DNA: TGCGCCAGCAGCTTGTCCACCGACGGAGGTGAGCAGTTCTTC. It is translated as CASSLSTDGGEQFF.

This clonotype was seen a handful of times. The chain uses TRBV7-3 and TRBJ1-1; D is unclear. Trimming took 1 base from V and 7 from J, leaving 10 bases between them. Germline values: CDR1 SGHTA, CDR2 FQGTGA. The CDR3 contains 13 residues. The CDR3 bases are TGTGCCAGCAGCTTAAGCTGGGGAAATGAAGCTTTCTTT. It is translated as CASSLSWGNEAFF.

This chain links TRBV5-1 with TRBJ2-1; 12 positions match TRBD2. There are 14 residues in the CDR3. After removal of 6 bases from V and 5 bases from J, the junction contained 3 bases not matched to a gene. Looked up from germline, CDR1 is SGHRS and CDR2 is YFSETQ. The CDR3 spells CASMRTSGNNEQFF. In DNA, the CDR3 is TGCGCCAGCATGAGGACTAGCGGGAACAATGAGCAGTTCTTC.

The genes are TRBV29-1 and TRBJ1-4, with D unclear. V gave up 8 bases and J gave up 8 bases, with 15 bases separating them. Germline V CDR1 and CDR2: SQVTM, ANQGSEA. The CDR3 extends over 12 amino acids. The CDR3 sequence: CSPGRGQEKLFF. CDR3 nucleotides: TGCAGCCCCGGCCGAGGTCAGGAAAAACTGTTTTTT. Using reference TRBV29-1 and TRBJ1-4 for the parts outside the CDR3, the full variable domain is SAVISQKPSRDICQRGTSLTIQCQVDSQVTMMFWYRQQPGQSLTLIATANQGSEATYESGFVIDKFPISRPNLTFSTLTVSNMSPEDSSIYLCSPGRGQEKLFFGSGTQLSVL.

V is TRBV11-2 and J is TRBJ2-2; D remains ambiguous. Germline V gene sequence: CDR1 SGHAT, CDR2 FQNNGV. The CDR3 runs 15 residues. V was clipped by 4 bases and J by 2 bases, with 11 bases between them. The DNA for the CDR3 is TGTGCCAGCAGCTCCGTGGACGGTAACACCGGGGAGCTGTTTTTT. Its protein product is CASSSVDGNTGELFF.

This clonotype was found a few times. The chain links TRBV4-1 to TRBJ2-4; D not resolved. CDR1 and CDR2 from the germline V gene are MGHRA and YSYEKL. The CDR3 contains 13 residues. Trimming removed 4 bases from V and 8 bases from J, with 12 bases in between. The CDR3 reads CASSPQASHIQYF. The CDR3 DNA reads as TGCGCCAGCAGCCCTCAAGCTAGTCACATTCAGTACTTC.

The rearrangement joins TRBV9 to TRBJ2-1; either TRBD1 or TRBD2 may supply D (5 bases each). The germline gives CDR1 SGDLS, CDR2 YYNGEE. The V gene lost 5 bases and the J gene lost 9 bases, with 21 bases spanning the gap. There are 15 residues in the CDR3. The CDR3 loop is CASSPVHYGAGEQFF. Here the CDR3 DNA reads TGTGCCAGCAGTCCCGTGCACTACGGGGCCGGTGAGCAGTTCTTC.

The table lists this clonotype with many counts. This chain connects TRBV7-8 to TRBJ2-7; D is perhaps TRBD2 (5 bases). With 1 base removed from V and 6 bases from J, the gap between germline ends came to 10 bases. This CDR3 has 13 amino acids. Germline CDR1 is SGHVS and CDR2 is FQNEAQ. CDR3 sequence: CASSLGPGSEQYF. The CDR3 bases are TGTGCCAGCAGCTTAGGCCCGGGGAGCGAGCAGTACTTC.

The chain joins TRBV7-2 to TRBJ2-1, with TRBD2 matching 12 bases. This CDR3 contains 18 residues. V lost 0 bases to trimming and J lost 4 bases; unmatched junction nucleotides: 7. Germline V CDR1 and CDR2: SGHTA, FQGNSA. In DNA, the CDR3 is TGTGCCAGCAGCTTAGCCCCTCTAGCGGGAGGGCCTTACAATGAGCAGTTCTTC. It encodes CASSLAPLAGGPYNEQFF.

This clonotype appeared many times. The J gene is TRBJ2-4, the V gene TRBV4-3, with unresolved D. Trimming took 0 bases from V and 6 from J, leaving 12 bases between them. Germline assignment: CDR1 LGHNA and CDR2 YSLEER. The CDR3 is 15 amino acids. CDR3 sequence: CASSQDMRFVNIQYF. CDR3 DNA: TGCGCCAGCAGCCAAGATATGCGGTTCGTAAACATTCAGTACTTC.

This clonotype appeared many times. This sequence joins TRBV12-3 or TRBV12-4 and TRBJ2-7, with D perhaps matching TRBD1 or TRBD2 (5 bases each). The CDR3 covers 13 residues. V lost 8 bases to trimming and J lost 3 bases, with 14 bases between them. Written as DNA, the CDR3 is TGTGCCAGCTCCGGGACGGGAAGCTACGAGCAGTACTTC. This encodes CASSGTGSYEQYF.

The V gene is TRBV4-3, the J gene TRBJ2-2; 11 nucleotides line up with TRBD2. The CDR3 runs 17 residues. V shed 1 base and J 3 bases; nucleotides not matched to a gene: 4. Germline values: CDR1 LGHNA, CDR2 YSLEER. The CDR3 bases are TGCGCCAGCAGCCAAGCCCCACTAGCGGGGGACACCGGGGAGCTGTTTTTT. It translates to CASSQAPLAGDTGELFF.

This clonotype was seen repeatedly, ten times or more. V and J are TRBV6-5 and TRBJ1-1; the match to TRBD1 covers 8 bases. Germline assignment: CDR1 MNHEY and CDR2 SVGAGI. The CDR3 totals 16 residues. J was trimmed by 4 bases and V by 2 bases; bases with no gene match: 9. CDR3 bases: TGTGCCAGCAGTTACATGGCAGGGGGCGAGGGCACTGAAGCTTTCTTT. It codes for CASSYMAGGEGTEAFF.

This chain links TRBV5-1 with TRBJ2-1; the match to TRBD2 covers 8 bases. Germline trimming cut 1 base from V and 5 bases from J; bases unmatched to any gene: 2. The length of the CDR3 is 14 residues. CDR1 and CDR2 (germline): SGHRS, YFSETQ. The DNA of the CDR3 is TGCGCCAGCAGCTTGACGGGGGGGGACAATGAGCAGTTCTTC. Its protein product is CASSLTGGDNEQFF.

This clonotype was counted at least ten times. The chain couples TRBV30 to TRBJ1-6; D gene ambiguous. Trimming pared 0 bases from V and 5 bases from J, leaving 11 bases between. CDR1 is GTSNPN, CDR2 SVGIG, per germline (reference sequence). This CDR3 has 15 residues. The CDR3 bases are TGTGCCTGGAGTGTACTTGGACCGCATAATTCACCCCTCCACTTT. Translating it yields CAWSVLGPHNSPLHF. Based on the CDR3 plus reference TRBV30 and TRBJ1-6, the full variable domain is SQTIHQWPATLVQPVGSPLSLECTVEGTSNPNLYWYRQAAGRGLQLLFYSVGIGQISSEVPQNLSASRPQDRQFILSSKKLLLSDSGFYLCAWSVLGPHNSPLHFGNGTRLTVT.

In its sample, this clonotype was seen a few times. The chain combines TRBV7-9 with TRBJ2-3; 11 nucleotides align to TRBD1. The V and J ends lost 5 bases and 4 bases, in that order; junction bases with no gene match: 5. There are 15 residues in the CDR3. Germline CDR1 SEHNR, CDR2 FQNEAQ (reference sequence). The CDR3 reads CASSLGQGAADTQYF. Written as DNA, the CDR3 is TGTGCCAGCAGCCTCGGACAGGGGGCCGCAGATACGCAGTATTTT.

The gene calls are TRBV15 and TRBJ2-2, with D possibly called TRBD1 or TRBD2 (5 bases each). Germline CDR1 reads LNHNV; CDR2 reads YYDKDF (reference sequence). The CDR3 loop spans 18 amino acids. Trimming removed 0 bases at V and 4 bases at J, with 18 bases between. In nucleotides, the CDR3 is TGTGCCACCAGCAGAGATTGGGGGAGCCCAGACCTCACCGGGGAGCTGTTTTTT. Protein: CATSRDWGSPDLTGELFF. The complete variable domain, with remaining parts taken from reference TRBV15 and TRBJ2-2, reads DAMVIQNPRYQVTQFGKPVTLSCSQTLNHNVMYWYQQKSSQAPKLLFHYYDKDFNNEADTPDNFQSRRPNTSFCFLDIRSPGLGDTAMYLCATSRDWGSPDLTGELFFGEGSRLTVL.

The CDR3 DNA sequence: TGTGCCAGCAGTCCTGGACTAGCGGGGGGGTGGTACCAAGAGACCCAGTACTTC. It codes for CASSPGLAGGWYQETQYF. The chain has TRBV28 and TRBJ2-5; 15 positions match TRBD2. V lost 5 bases to trimming and J lost 0 bases; unmatched junction nucleotides: 7. Germline V CDR1 and CDR2: MDHEN, SYDVKM. The CDR3 consists of 18 residues.

This clonotype appeared a few times. This chain links TRBV18 with TRBJ1-6; unclear D gene. The V end lost 1 base, the J end lost 7 bases, and 14 bases lay between the germline ends. Germline V gene sequence: CDR1 KGHSH, CDR2 LQKENI. This CDR3 is 16 amino acids long. This CDR3 is CASSPRGMTENSPLHF. As DNA, the CDR3 is TGTGCCAGCTCACCACGAGGGATGACGGAGAATTCACCCCTCCACTTT.

This clonotype came up many times. The V call is TRBV12-3 or TRBV12-4, the J call TRBJ2-2; no reliable D call. This CDR3 spans 13 amino acids. V lost 2 bases and J 6 bases, leaving 7 bases between the germline ends. The CDR3 region has the DNA TGTGCCAGCAGTTTAAACCTTCCCGGGGAGCTGTTTTTT. It yields the protein CASSLNLPGELFF.

The table lists this clonotype with a few counts. The chain joins TRBV12-3 or TRBV12-4 to TRBJ2-7, with D maybe TRBD2 (6 bases). This CDR3 contains 14 residues. The V and J ends lost 3 bases and 5 bases respectively, with 14 bases between them. CDR3 in DNA: TGTGCCAGCAGTTTTGAGGGAGGTATTAACGAGCAGTACTTC. This encodes CASSFEGGINEQYF.

This clonotype was seen only a few times. V gene TRBV7-9 combines with J gene TRBJ2-7, with 9 positions matching TRBD1. Germline CDR1 reads SEHNR; CDR2 reads FQNEAQ (reference sequence). Losses at the gene ends were 5 bases for V and 6 bases for J; bases not matched to a gene: 8. The length of the CDR3 is 14 residues. CDR3 loop: CASSTGTGTIEQYF. Here the CDR3 DNA reads TGTGCCAGCAGCACCGGGACAGGGACAATCGAGCAGTACTTC.

The rearrangement uses TRBV6-2 or TRBV6-3 and TRBJ2-7; no reliable D call. The CDR3 covers 16 residues. The V end lost 2 bases, the J end lost 1 base, and 15 bases lay between the germline ends. The germline V gene has CDR1 MNHEY and CDR2 SVGEGT. As DNA, the CDR3 is TGTGCCAGCAGTTACGGTCCCGTTGCCATATCCTACGAGCAGTACTTC. This sequence encodes CASSYGPVAISYEQYF.

This clonotype came up many times. The chain links TRBV12-3 or TRBV12-4 to TRBJ1-1; 9 bases are a match to TRBD1. The trim removed 2 bases at V and 6 bases at J, leaving 13 bases unmatched. This CDR3 spans 17 amino acids. The CDR3 region has the DNA TGTGCCAGCAGTTTAAGGGACAGGGATGGCGCCAACCCTGAAGCTTTCTTT. Translating gives CASSLRDRDGANPEAFF.